This TCR beta chain stems from a study of blood T cell repertoires in COVID-19. Here immunoSEQ multiplex PCR was the method, and the copy in TCRdb shows in-frame clones only, minus some. Of 200,000 to 250,000 clones listed, 83% are singletons. The germline V and J ends were trimmed by 4 bases and 8 bases, with 22 bases remaining between them. This CDR3 comprises 16 residues. Germline CDR1 reads SGHRS; CDR2 reads YFSETQ. The J gene is TRBJ1-3, the V gene TRBV5-1; D might be TRBD1 (6 bases). Material: PBMCs or T cells enriched from blood (not recorded which). The source of this sequence is a woman aged 45-65 years who had been exposed to COVID-19. In DNA, the CDR3 is TGCGCCAGCAGCCCGGATCCGGGACACGGGGCGTACACCATATATTTT. Its translation is CASSPDPGHGAYTIYF.